The next 23 T cell receptor beta chains were all read from a single sample in a study of Graves' ophthalmopathy and Graves' hyperthyroidism. Researchers took RNA transcripts and amplified TCR beta CDR3 regions from them. Investigators did first-round RT-PCR with HTBI primers, then second-round multiplex PCR. TCRdb reanalysed the multiplex PCR reads using MiXCR and keeps one entry per CDR3 protein. The data contain around 1,200,000 distinct CDR3 sequences, roughly 35% of them singletons. Sequenced input: peripheral blood or thyroid tissue (not recorded which). The receptors stem from an adult man with Graves' hyperthyroidism.

As DNA, the CDR3 is TGTGCCAGCAGTACGACAGGGGGCAACACTGAAGCTTTCTTT. Protein product: CASSTTGGNTEAFF. V gene TRBV6-5 combines with J gene TRBJ1-1, with TRBD1 identical over 10 bases. Trimming removed 5 bases from V and 2 bases from J; junction bases left unmatched: 2. CDR1 and CDR2 from the germline V gene are MNHEY and SVGAGI. This CDR3 has 14 residues.

The gene calls are TRBV29-1 and TRBJ1-2; D is unresolved. V lost 5 bases, J lost 12 bases, and 19 bases lay in between. Germline CDR1 reads SQVTM; CDR2 reads ANQGSEA. The CDR3 has 12 amino acids. The CDR3, as DNA: TGCAGCGTTAGCGACGGGATCTCTGGAAACACCTTC. It specifies CSVSDGISGNTF.

The chain uses TRBV7-9 and TRBJ1-1, with 10 bases lining up with TRBD1. With 5 bases clipped from V and 3 bases from J, the junction kept 9 bases outside the gene matches. This CDR3 is built from 16 residues. Germline CDR1 and CDR2: SEHNR and FQNEAQ (reference sequence). DNA for the CDR3: TGTGCCAGCAGCGCCGCGACAGGGGGCGCGGACACTGAAGCTTTCTTT. Translating it yields CASSAATGGADTEAFF. Full variable domain (remainder filled in from reference TRBV7-9 and TRBJ1-1): DTGVSQNPRHKITKRGQNVTFRCDPISEHNRLYWYRQTLGQGPEFLTYFQNEAQLEKSRLLSDRFSAERPKGSFSTLEIQRTEQGDSAMYLCASSAATGGADTEAFFGQGTRLTVV.

This clonotype was found many times. V and J are TRBV2 and TRBJ1-5, with D perhaps matching TRBD1 (5 bases). The V gene lost 3 bases and the J gene lost 6 bases, with 15 bases spanning the gap. Germline CDR1 reads SNHLY; CDR2 reads FYNNEI. The CDR3 has 15 amino acids. The CDR3 nucleotides are TGTGCCAGCAGTGAGTTTAGGGGTTTCAGTCAGCCCCAGCATTTT. Protein product: CASSEFRGFSQPQHF.

The sample holds many counts of this clonotype. The gene calls are TRBV25-1 and TRBJ2-5; D perhaps matches TRBD1 (6 bases). Trimming cost V 6 bases and J 6 bases, with 17 bases left between them. Germline lookup yields CDR1 MGHDK and CDR2 SYGVNS. This CDR3 comprises 14 residues. CDR3: CASSDTGMGKTQYF. The DNA for the CDR3 is TGTGCCAGCAGCGACACAGGGATGGGGAAGACCCAGTACTTC.

The rearrangement joins TRBV7-2 to TRBJ1-2; D gene unclear. The germline V gene encodes CDR1 SGHTA and CDR2 FQGNSA. With 6 bases removed from V and 8 bases from J, the gap between germline ends came to 19 bases. The length of the CDR3 is 14 residues. CDR3 amino acids: CASSETGILTGYTF. The CDR3 nucleotides read TGTGCCAGCAGTGAGACCGGCATCCTAACGGGCTACACCTTC.

This clonotype was found many times. The chain is built from TRBV5-1 and TRBJ2-7; the match to TRBD1 covers 12 bases. After removal of 6 bases from V and 4 bases from J, the junction contained 8 bases not matched to a gene. Germline V gene sequence: CDR1 SGHRS, CDR2 YFSETQ. CDR3 length: 15 amino acids. CDR3: CASTLGDRGLYEQYF. CDR3 nucleotide sequence: TGCGCCAGCACGTTGGGGGACAGGGGGCTTTACGAGCAGTACTTC.

There are a few counts of this clonotype. A much more abundant neighbour one base away suggests this may be a read error. V is TRBV28 and J is TRBJ1-1; TRBD1 aligns across 7 bases. The CDR3 runs 13 residues. Germline V gives CDR1 MDHEN, CDR2 SYDVKM. Losses at the gene ends were 7 bases for V and 1 base for J; bases not matched to a gene: 3. CDR3 nucleotide sequence: TGTGCCAGCACCTGGGACAGGAACACTGAAGCTTTCTTT. This sequence encodes CASTWDRNTEAFF.

The chain couples TRBV4-1 to TRBJ2-6; D is unclear. The CDR3 runs to 13 residues. Trimming stripped 3 bases from V and 4 bases from J, with 4 bases between. The V gene's germline CDR1 is MGHRA and CDR2 YSYEKL. The CDR3 DNA is TGCGCCAGCAGCCACCAGGGGGCCAACGTCCTGACTTTC. Its protein product is CASSHQGANVLTF.

This clonotype has only a few counts. This chain uses TRBV12-3 or TRBV12-4 with TRBJ2-7; D assignment may be TRBD1 or TRBD2 (6 bases each). V dropped 6 bases and J dropped 0 bases, with 21 bases sitting between them. CDR3 length equals 17 residues. CDR3 protein: CASSNTLQGGNSYEQYF. In nucleotides, the CDR3 is TGTGCCAGCAGCAATACCCTACAGGGAGGAAACTCCTACGAGCAGTACTTC.

This clonotype was picked up a small number of times. The V and J genes are TRBV14 and TRBJ2-2, with TRBD1 matching 10 bases. CDR1 is SGHDN and CDR2 is FVKESK in the germline V gene. The trim removed 5 bases at V and 6 bases at J, leaving 9 bases unmatched. The CDR3 totals 16 residues. The CDR3 sequence is CASSAGTGVMAGELFF. CDR3 sequence (DNA): TGTGCCAGCAGCGCCGGGACAGGGGTTATGGCCGGGGAGCTGTTTTTT.

J is TRBJ2-7 and V is TRBV20-1; D gene ambiguous. Germline V gives CDR1 DFQATT, CDR2 SNEGSKA (reference sequence). The CDR3 is made up of 11 amino acids. V was pared by 4 bases and J by 6 bases, with 10 bases between. DNA for the CDR3: TGCAGTGCTACTCTACTGGCCGAGCAGTACTTC. Translated, it gives CSATLLAEQYF.

Points on this clonotype: Germline is not matched at one junction end, which may reflect a read error. The chain is built from TRBV7-8 and TRBJ1-5; a possible D gene is TRBD1 (5 bases). The CDR3 spans 15 residues. Germline V gene sequence: CDR1 SGHVS, CDR2 FQNEAQ. This CDR3 is CASSHYGTRNQPQHF. For the CDR3, the DNA is TGCGCCAGCAGCCATTACGGGACTCGCAATCAGCCCCAGCATTTT.

As concerns this clonotype: Sequence at one end of the junction differs from germline and may be a read error. J is TRBJ2-2 and V is TRBV20-1; 8 bases fit TRBD1. CDR1 is DFQATT, CDR2 SNEGSKA, per germline (reference sequence). CDR3 size: 14 residues. This chain's CDR3 is CSARGTGRTGGLFF. In nucleotides, the CDR3 is TGCAGTGCTAGAGGGACAGGGAGGACCGGGGGGCTGTTTTTT.

In this sample, this clonotype turned up once. With a much larger clone just one base away, this may be a read error. The V gene is TRBV7-8, the J gene TRBJ2-7, with 10 nucleotides matching TRBD2. CDR1 and CDR2 (germline): SGHVS, FQNEAQ. This CDR3 has 16 amino acids. V gave up 5 bases and J gave up 6 bases; unmatched junction bases: 13. The CDR3 sequence: CASSQPSGSTFCEQYF. The CDR3 DNA reads TGTGCCAGCAGCCAACCTAGCGGGAGTACATTCTGCGAGCAGTACTTC.

The chain couples TRBV29-1 to TRBJ1-1; 10 nucleotides line up with TRBD1. V lost 8 bases, J lost 5 bases, and 11 bases stayed unmatched. The CDR3 has 14 residues. Looked up from germline, CDR1 is SQVTM and CDR2 is ANQGSEA. CDR3: CSSASTGGGTEAFF. The DNA for the CDR3 is TGCAGCAGTGCCTCGACAGGGGGCGGGACTGAAGCTTTCTTT.

V usage is TRBV13 and J usage is TRBJ2-2; TRBD1 aligns across 9 bases. CDR1 PRHDT and CDR2 FYEKMQ come from the germline V gene (reference sequence). V lost 6 bases, J lost 2 bases, and 13 bases stayed unmatched. CDR3 length: 18 amino acids. The CDR3 is CASSAPQGARQNTGELFF. The DNA for the CDR3 is TGTGCCAGCAGTGCCCCACAGGGGGCGCGACAAAACACCGGGGAGCTGTTTTTT.

The table lists this clonotype with many counts. The chain links TRBV6-5 to TRBJ2-7; D is undetermined. The CDR3 spans 11 residues. Germline CDR1 and CDR2: MNHEY and SVGAGI. The V end was cut by 7 bases, the J end by 4 bases, with 8 bases between. The CDR3 nucleotides read TGTGCCAGCAAACAGAGGTACGAGCAGTACTTC. Its translation: CASKQRYEQYF.

This clonotype came up once. In this CDR3 the conserved last residue, phenylalanine or tryptophan, is missing, so a read error is likely. This chain joins TRBV9 and TRBJ1-2, with D hard to call. Trimming cost V 4 bases and J 2 bases, with 15 bases left between them. The CDR3 totals 15 residues. CDR1 and CDR2 from the germline V gene are SGDLS and YYNGEE. This CDR3 is CASSSLVERNYGYTL. The CDR3 bases are TGTGCCAGCAGCTCCCTCGTAGAGAGAAACTATGGCTACACCCTC.

Turning to this clonotype: This may be a read error: a much more frequent sequence differs by one nucleotide. This sequence joins TRBV10-1 and TRBJ1-1; 7 nucleotides match TRBD1. Germline V gene lookup returns CDR1 WNHNN and CDR2 SYGVQD (reference sequence). CDR3 length: 19 amino acids. V shed 2 bases and J 1 base; nucleotides not matched to a gene: 16. The CDR3 spells CASSEPTLRGDSRNTEAFF. The DNA of the CDR3 is TGCGCCAGCAGTGAGCCGACTCTCCGCGGGGACAGCCGGAACACTGAAGCTTTCTTT.

This clonotype was seen repeatedly, ten times or more. This chain joins TRBV7-6 and TRBJ2-7, with unresolved D. The germline gives CDR1 SGHVS, CDR2 FNYEAQ. The CDR3 extends over 15 amino acids. Trimming removed 1 base from V and 2 bases from J, with 12 bases in between. CDR3 DNA: TGTGCCAGCAGCTTAGACGCCGGGTCCACCTACGAGCAGTACTTC. It translates to CASSLDAGSTYEQYF.

As regards this clonotype: Since no conserved phenylalanine or tryptophan closes the CDR3, a read error is the likely cause. The rearrangement links TRBV4-3 to TRBJ2-7, with 7 bases aligning to TRBD2. CDR1 and CDR2 from the germline V gene are LGHNA and YSLEER. Unmatched junction bases numbered 9, after V lost 6 bases and J lost 1 base. The CDR3 consists of 15 residues. This chain's CDR3 is CASRAGRTPSYEQYS. CDR3 nucleotide sequence: TGCGCCAGCAGAGCGGGAAGGACCCCATCCTACGAGCAGTACTCC.

About this clonotype: This sequence may be a read error, since a much larger clone differs from it by one base. This is likely a read error, given that the CDR3 carries no conserved phenylalanine or tryptophan at its end. This chain connects TRBV20-1 to TRBJ2-5, with 8 bases identical to TRBD1. The junction had 11 bases not matched to a gene; V was cut back by 3 bases and J by 5 bases. In germline, CDR1 is DFQATT, CDR2 SNEGSKA (reference sequence). This CDR3 is built from 15 residues. CDR3 sequence (DNA): TGCAGTGCTAGTCCCCGGACAGGGTCGTTCGAGACCCAGTACCTC. Amino acids: CSASPRTGSFETQYL.